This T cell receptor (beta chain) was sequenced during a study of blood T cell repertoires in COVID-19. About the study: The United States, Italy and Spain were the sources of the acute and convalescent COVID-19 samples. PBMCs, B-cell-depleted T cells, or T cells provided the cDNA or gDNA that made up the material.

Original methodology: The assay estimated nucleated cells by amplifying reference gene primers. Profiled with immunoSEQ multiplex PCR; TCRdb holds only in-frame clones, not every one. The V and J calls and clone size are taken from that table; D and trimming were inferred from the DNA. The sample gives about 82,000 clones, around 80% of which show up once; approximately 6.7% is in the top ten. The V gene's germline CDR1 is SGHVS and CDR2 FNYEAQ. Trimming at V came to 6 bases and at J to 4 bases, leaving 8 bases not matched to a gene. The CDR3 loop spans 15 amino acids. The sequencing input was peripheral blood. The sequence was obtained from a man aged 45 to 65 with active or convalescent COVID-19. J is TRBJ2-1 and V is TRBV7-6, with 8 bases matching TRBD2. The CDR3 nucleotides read TGTGCCAGCAGTCGGGGGGGCCTAGAATACAATGAGCAGTTCTTC. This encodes CASSRGGLEYNEQFF.